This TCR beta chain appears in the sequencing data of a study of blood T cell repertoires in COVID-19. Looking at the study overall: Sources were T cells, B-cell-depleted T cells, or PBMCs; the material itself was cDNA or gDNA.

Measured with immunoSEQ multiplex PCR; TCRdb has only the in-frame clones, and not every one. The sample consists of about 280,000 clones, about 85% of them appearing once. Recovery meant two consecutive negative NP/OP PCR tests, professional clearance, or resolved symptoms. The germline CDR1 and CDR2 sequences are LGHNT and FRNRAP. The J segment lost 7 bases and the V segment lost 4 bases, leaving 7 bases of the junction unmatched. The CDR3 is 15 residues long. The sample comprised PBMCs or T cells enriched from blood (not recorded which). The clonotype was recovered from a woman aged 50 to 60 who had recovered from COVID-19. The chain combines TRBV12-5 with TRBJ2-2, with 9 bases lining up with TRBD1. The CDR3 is CASGSRQGESGELFF. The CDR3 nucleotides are TGTGCTAGTGGTTCCCGACAGGGGGAGAGCGGGGAGCTGTTTTTT.